The 12 T cell receptor beta chains below were found in one sample sequenced in a study of Ad26.COV2.S vaccination and SARS-CoV-2 variants. The assay was immunoSEQ multiplex PCR, and TCRdb's table has in-frame clones only and misses some. Of some 290,000 clones in the sample, about 82% were seen once. Treatment given: over 15 received Ad26.COV2.S at low or high dose, single or two shots; roughly 5 received placebo; per-sample allocation not given. Sampling took place 63 days after the first vaccine or placebo injection. This sample comprised peripheral blood, obtained in a trial of Ad26.COV2.S vaccine versus placebo. The receptors originated from a person between 18 and 65 years old who received the Ad26.COV2.S COVID-19 vaccine or a placebo.

This clone occurred once. This chain connects TRBV7-2 to TRBJ2-5; D may be TRBD1 (6 bases). V shed 1 base and J shed 11 bases, with 14 bases lying between them. Germline CDR1 SGHTA, CDR2 FQGNSA. The CDR3 length is 13 residues. The CDR3 protein is CASSLGVQGGQYF. CDR3 bases: TGTGCCAGCAGCTTAGGAGTACAGGGCGGGCAGTACTTC.

This chain joins TRBV3-1 (or the pseudogene TRBV3-2) and TRBJ1-2; no reliable D call. The CDR3 covers 12 residues. V was trimmed by 1 base and J by 8 bases, leaving 8 bases between them. The V gene's germline CDR1 is LGHDT and CDR2 YNNKEL (reference sequence). DNA of the CDR3: TGTGCCAGCAGCCAAGGGGTGCGGGGCTACACCTTC. This translates into CASSQGVRGYTF.

The chain has TRBV5-1 and TRBJ2-3; the match to TRBD1 covers 7 bases. Germline V CDR1 and CDR2: SGHRS, YFSETQ. This CDR3 contains 13 residues. V was pared by 4 bases and J by 4 bases, with 3 bases of the junction left unmatched. CDR3 protein: CASSLGQADTQYF. The CDR3 bases are TGCGCCAGCAGCCTCGGACAGGCAGATACGCAGTATTTT.

The chain couples TRBV12-5 to TRBJ1-2; TRBD1 is a possible D gene (5 bases). The CDR3 contains 15 residues. V gave up 1 base and J gave up 3 bases, with 12 bases separating them. Germline assignment: CDR1 LGHNT and CDR2 FRNRAP. The CDR3 DNA reads as TGTGCTAGTGGTTTGGCCCAAACAGGCCACTATGGCTACACCTTC. Encoded protein: CASGLAQTGHYGYTF.

The rearrangement links TRBV5-4 to TRBJ2-7, with 11 bases identical to TRBD1. With 4 bases clipped from V and 1 base from J, the junction kept 4 bases outside the gene matches. Germline V gene sequence: CDR1 SGHNT, CDR2 YYREEE (reference sequence). This CDR3 is 15 amino acids long. The CDR3 coding sequence is TGTGCCAGCAGCGTTGGACAGGGGGCTTCCTACGAGCAGTACTTC. Translation gives CASSVGQGASYEQYF.

The chain carries TRBV3-1 (or the pseudogene TRBV3-2) and TRBJ1-5; D ambiguous. The length of the CDR3 is 13 residues. The V end lost 2 bases, the J end lost 8 bases, and 10 bases lay between the germline ends. The V gene's germline CDR1 is LGHDT and CDR2 YNNKEL (reference sequence). CDR3 protein: CASSQRGTEPQHF. Here the CDR3 DNA reads TGTGCCAGCAGCCAACGGGGTACAGAGCCCCAGCATTTT.

The chain links TRBV6-2 or TRBV6-3 to TRBJ1-2, with D hard to call. The CDR3 has 14 amino acids. CDR1 is MNHEY and CDR2 is SVGEGT in the germline V gene. Trimming left V 2 bases short and J 4 bases short, with 11 bases between. CDR3 bases: TGTGCCAGCAGTTACGACGGATCCGCCTATGGCTACACCTTC. Amino acid sequence: CASSYDGSAYGYTF.

The chain carries TRBV5-1 and TRBJ1-2; no firm D call. Germline CDR1 is SGHRS and CDR2 is YFSETQ. The CDR3 consists of 16 residues. V lost 0 bases and J 4 bases, leaving 16 bases between the germline ends. This CDR3 reads CASSLAYNLEGYGYTF. CDR3 bases: TGCGCCAGCAGCTTGGCCTATAACCTGGAGGGCTATGGCTACACCTTC.

V and J are TRBV12-3 or TRBV12-4 and TRBJ2-7; D is unresolved. The CDR3 has 11 residues. Trimming stripped 5 bases from V and 4 bases from J, with 6 bases between. CDR3 region: CASSLQYEQYF. CDR3 nucleotide sequence: TGTGCCAGCAGTCTCCAATACGAGCAGTACTTC.

The chain is built from TRBV5-1 and TRBJ2-7, with 8 nucleotides matching TRBD1. Germline assignment: CDR1 SGHRS and CDR2 YFSETQ. V was clipped by 3 bases and J by 4 bases; unmatched bases: 6. The CDR3 consists of 14 residues. This chain's CDR3 is CASSYSQGAYEQYF. CDR3 nucleotide sequence: TGCGCCAGCAGCTATTCCCAGGGGGCATACGAGCAGTACTTC.

V and J are TRBV11-2 and TRBJ2-7; D may be TRBD1 (5 bases). Germline CDR1 reads SGHAT; CDR2 reads FQNNGV. The CDR3 covers 16 residues. V lost 1 base to trimming and J lost 0 bases, with 13 bases between them. As DNA, the CDR3 is TGTGCCAGCAGCTTAGGCCGACAGATCCTCTCCTACGAGCAGTACTTC. It encodes CASSLGRQILSYEQYF.

This chain uses TRBV25-1 with TRBJ1-1, with TRBD1 identical over 7 bases. The V and J ends lost 1 base and 5 bases, in that order; junction bases with no gene match: 4. The CDR3 has 14 residues. CDR1 and CDR2 (germline): MGHDK, SYGVNS. The CDR3 protein is CASSESGTVTEAFF. The CDR3 region has the DNA TGTGCCAGCAGTGAATCAGGGACAGTGACTGAAGCTTTCTTT.